The 20 T cell receptor beta chains below were found in one sample sequenced in a study of radiation and T cells in renal cell carcinoma. The sample's time point: blood 2 weeks post-SBRT. Treatment reported: 15 Gy SBRT to primary tumor, nephrectomy 4 weeks later. TCRdb's copy holds only in-frame clones and misses some; the assay was immunoSEQ multiplex PCR. Among some 120,000 clones listed, 80% to 90% were seen once. The sample here was blood, taken from a patient whose treatment included radiotherapy and nephrectomy. The receptors were sampled from a woman aged 55 to 70 with renal cell carcinoma.

This clone was seen just once. The chain combines TRBV7-8 with TRBJ1-2; D gene unclear. Looked up from germline, CDR1 is SGHVS and CDR2 is FQNEAQ. This CDR3 has 14 residues. V dropped 1 base and J dropped 4 bases, with 10 bases sitting between them. CDR3 sequence: CASSLETGVYGYTF. CDR3 sequence (DNA): TGTGCCAGCAGCTTAGAGACGGGCGTCTATGGCTACACCTTC.

The chain joins TRBV5-1 to TRBJ1-6; D perhaps matches TRBD1 (6 bases). V was clipped by 9 bases and J by 7 bases, with 14 bases between them. The germline V gene encodes CDR1 SGHRS and CDR2 YFSETQ. The CDR3 is 13 amino acids. The CDR3 nucleotides are TGCGCCAATACGAACGACAGGAATTCACCCCTCCACTTT. This gives the protein CANTNDRNSPLHF.

The rearrangement links TRBV6-1 to TRBJ2-5, with D possibly matching TRBD2 (6 bases). Germline assignment: CDR1 MNHNS and CDR2 SASEGT. This CDR3 contains 14 residues. With 5 bases removed from V and 5 bases from J, the gap between germline ends came to 15 bases. The CDR3: CASSSIGGGETQYF. The CDR3 nucleotides read TGTGCCAGCAGTTCAATTGGGGGAGGTGAGACCCAGTACTTC.

A single count supports this clone. The chain has TRBV6-6 and TRBJ1-3; a possible D gene is TRBD1 (6 bases). The germline gives CDR1 MNHNY, CDR2 SVGAGI (reference sequence). V lost 5 bases, J lost 0 bases, and 8 bases lay in between. The CDR3 has 14 amino acids. CDR3 DNA sequence: TGTGCCAGCAGTCAGACAGGCTCTGGAAACACCATATATTTT. It yields the protein CASSQTGSGNTIYF.

This clone has more than one count but fewer than ten. The J gene is TRBJ2-5, the V gene TRBV29-1, with TRBD1 matching over 7 bases. With V trimmed by 8 bases and J by 1 base, 4 bases remained unmatched. Germline CDR1 reads SQVTM; CDR2 reads ANQGSEA. This CDR3 is 12 amino acids long. The CDR3 sequence: CSIRGLQETQYF. The CDR3 region has the DNA TGCAGCATAAGGGGGCTCCAAGAGACCCAGTACTTC.

This rearrangement joins TRBV27 to TRBJ2-7; D tentatively reads TRBD1 or TRBD2 (5 bases each). This CDR3 is built from 17 residues. Trimming stripped 2 bases from V and 3 bases from J, with 20 bases between. Germline CDR1 is MNHEY and CDR2 is SMNVEV (reference sequence). The CDR3 region has the DNA TGTGCCAGCAGTTTAAAACCGGCAGGGCGGGTCGGCTACGAGCAGTACTTC. Amino acids: CASSLKPAGRVGYEQYF.

The genes are TRBV5-1 and TRBJ1-3; D ambiguous. CDR3 length equals 17 residues. Germline assignment: CDR1 SGHRS and CDR2 YFSETQ. Trimming removed 3 bases at V and 0 bases at J, with 16 bases between. CDR3 in amino acids: CASSSIGAGLSGNTIYF. CDR3 DNA: TGCGCCAGCAGCTCCATCGGCGCCGGACTCTCTGGAAACACCATATATTTT.

The chain has TRBV7-9 and TRBJ2-3, with 10 bases lining up with TRBD2. In germline, CDR1 is SEHNR, CDR2 FQNEAQ (reference sequence). After removal of 5 bases from V and 3 bases from J, the junction contained 5 bases not matched to a gene. This CDR3 comprises 15 residues. This CDR3 is CASSPSGSSTDTQYF. In nucleotides, the CDR3 is TGTGCCAGCAGCCCTAGCGGGAGCTCGACAGATACGCAGTATTTT.

The chain employs TRBV5-1 and TRBJ2-7, with a weak D call TRBD2 (5 bases). The germline CDR1 and CDR2 sequences are SGHRS and YFSETQ. The CDR3 spans 14 residues. The ends were cut back, 2 bases at V and 1 base at J, with 10 bases in the middle. Here the CDR3 DNA reads TGCGCCAGCAGCTTTAGCGAGCGATCCTACGAGCAGTACTTC. Translation: CASSFSERSYEQYF.

The CDR3 is CASSQGGQGAQYF. The CDR3 DNA is TGTGCCAGCAGCCAAGGGGGACAGGGGGCGCAGTATTTT. The gene calls are TRBV4-2 and TRBJ2-3; 11 positions agree with TRBD1. The V and J ends lost 1 base and 10 bases, in that order; junction bases with no gene match: 1. The germline CDR1 and CDR2 sequences are LGHNA and YNFKEQ. This CDR3 contains 13 residues.

The genes are TRBV5-4 and TRBJ2-2, with 9 bases fitting TRBD1. Looked up from germline, CDR1 is SGHNT and CDR2 is YYREEE (reference sequence). The ends lost 4 bases at V and 1 base at J; junction bases unmatched: 2. This CDR3 comprises 15 residues. In DNA form, the CDR3 reads TGTGCCAGCAGCCGGGACAGGGAGAACACCGGGGAGCTGTTTTTT. Residues: CASSRDRENTGELFF.

The chain uses TRBV11-2 and TRBJ2-7; unclear D gene. Per the germline V gene, CDR1 is SGHAT and CDR2 is FQNNGV. V was pared by 6 bases and J by 12 bases, with 24 bases between. This CDR3 has 14 amino acids. This CDR3 reads CASRPPGRSGMRYF. The CDR3 nucleotides read TGTGCCAGCAGACCCCCGGGCAGGTCCGGCATGCGGTACTTC.

This clone was detected only a few times. The J gene is TRBJ2-1, the V gene TRBV7-2; a weak D match, TRBD2 (6 bases). Germline V gene sequence: CDR1 SGHTA, CDR2 FQGNSA. CDR3 length: 14 amino acids. Trimming took off 6 bases at V and 4 bases at J, with 13 bases between the two ends. As DNA, the CDR3 is TGTGCCAGCAGTACCGGGACTTTATACAATGAGCAGTTCTTC. It encodes CASSTGTLYNEQFF.

V gene TRBV6-1 combines with J gene TRBJ2-7, with D maybe TRBD2 (5 bases). CDR1 and CDR2 (germline): MNHNS, SASEGT. V dropped 0 bases and J dropped 2 bases, with 14 bases sitting between them. The CDR3 has 16 residues. The CDR3 DNA is TGTGCCAGCAGTGAAGCTGGAGGCGGATTCCCCTACGAGCAGTACTTC. Its protein is CASSEAGGGFPYEQYF.

The chain combines TRBV27 with TRBJ2-5, with 7 bases identical to TRBD1. The germline V gene has CDR1 MNHEY and CDR2 SMNVEV (reference sequence). There are 15 residues in the CDR3. Trimming at V came to 6 bases and at J to 3 bases, leaving 10 bases not matched to a gene. The CDR3 loop is CASRELDRREETQYF. As DNA, the CDR3 is TGTGCCAGCAGGGAACTGGACAGGCGGGAAGAGACCCAGTACTTC.

The V gene is TRBV5-1, the J gene TRBJ2-2, with 10 positions matching TRBD2. This CDR3 is 17 amino acids long. Unmatched junction bases numbered 7, after V lost 4 bases and J lost 1 base. From germline, CDR1 is SGHRS and CDR2 YFSETQ. In DNA, the CDR3 is TGCGCCAGCAGCCGGGAGGCTAGCGGGGGGAACACCGGGGAGCTGTTTTTT. Its protein is CASSREASGGNTGELFF.

The chain joins TRBV5-1 to TRBJ1-1; TRBD1 might be the D (5 bases). The CDR3 runs 13 residues. The V gene's germline CDR1 is SGHRS and CDR2 YFSETQ. V dropped 1 base and J dropped 3 bases, with 7 bases sitting between them. This chain's CDR3 is CASSLSRDTEAFF. The CDR3 DNA reads TGCGCCAGCAGCTTGTCCAGGGACACTGAAGCTTTCTTT. Drawing the rest from reference TRBV5-1 and TRBJ1-1, the complete variable domain is KAGVTQTPRYLIKTRGQQVTLSCSPISGHRSVSWYQQTPGQGLQFLFEYFSETQRNKGNFPGRFSGRQFSNSRSEMNVSTLELGDSALYLCASSLSRDTEAFFGQGTRLTVV.

This clone was seen only a few times. V usage is TRBV28 and J usage is TRBJ1-1; TRBD1 matches at 7 bases. Per germline, CDR1 MDHEN and CDR2 SYDVKM. The CDR3 totals 14 residues. V shed 7 bases, J shed 9 bases, and the junction held 14 bases outside the gene matches. The CDR3 DNA reads TGTGCCAGCACTACCCCGGCCAGGGGGGGGCAAGCTTTCTTT. The encoded protein is CASTTPARGGQAFF.

The genes are TRBV19 and TRBJ1-1; 7 bases agree with TRBD1. The CDR3 has 15 amino acids. V trimming: 6 bases; J trimming: 4 bases; junction bases outside the gene matches: 11. Germline CDR1 is LNHDA and CDR2 is SQIVND (reference sequence). The CDR3 here is CASRVTGSGGTEAFF. CDR3 bases: TGTGCCAGTAGGGTGACAGGGAGTGGAGGCACTGAAGCTTTCTTT.

The chain employs TRBV7-9 and TRBJ2-7, with D tentatively TRBD1 (5 bases). V was clipped by 2 bases and J by 2 bases, with 7 bases between them. The CDR3 spans 13 residues. Looked up from germline, CDR1 is SEHNR and CDR2 is FQNEAQ (reference sequence). The CDR3 DNA reads TGTGCCAGCAGCTTAAGACAGACCTACGAGCAGTACTTC. Its translation: CASSLRQTYEQYF.